The 26 T cell receptor beta chains below were found in one sample sequenced in a study of CXCR3-negative and CXCR3-positive naive CD8 T cells. TRB cDNA was prepared as libraries by UMI-labeled 5' RACE. TCRdb re-called the 5' RACE reads, yielding one record per CDR3 amino acid sequence without DNA. In total, the table holds over 55,000 distinct CDR3 sequences. Study-wide points: Researchers report that CXCR3-positive naive cells carry more hydrophobic TRB CDR3s than CXCR3-negative naive cells.

The antigens of these receptors remain unknown. The material sequenced was naive CXCR3+ CD8+ T cells from blood. Documented subset: CD45RO-CCR7+CD27+CD95- naive CD8+ T cells expressing CXCR3 (TNR3+). The source of these receptors is a human donor in good health. Some clones in this sample may be carry-over from other donors' samples.

The gene calls are TRBV12-3 or TRBV12-4 and TRBJ2-5; TCRdb lists TRBD1, though no DNA is available to test this call. CDR3 length: 15 residues. CDR3 protein: CASSPGGAVGETQYF.

The chain employs TRBV7-9 and TRBJ2-5; checking the TCRdb D call of TRBD2 is not possible without DNA. The germline CDR1 and CDR2 sequences are SEHNR and FQNEAQ (reference sequence). The CDR3 covers 15 residues. CDR3: CASSPSPGPVETQYF.

The CDR3 sequence: CASSLNGGVGNEQFF. This chain joins TRBV7-3 and TRBJ2-1; the TCRdb D gene call, TRBD1, has no DNA to confirm it. The germline V gene encodes CDR1 SGHTA and CDR2 FQGTGA. The CDR3 contains 15 residues.

The chain couples TRBV27 to TRBJ2-3. The CDR3 loop spans 14 amino acids. Germline CDR1 is MNHEY and CDR2 is SMNVEV (reference sequence). The CDR3 sequence is CASSFYLGTDTQYF.

The rearrangement links TRBV9 to TRBJ2-7; TCRdb indicates TRBD2, and absent DNA this call remains unverified. CDR3 length: 14 residues. Germline CDR1 and CDR2: SGDLS and YYNGEE. The CDR3 here is CASSVAAGNYEQYF.

This chain connects TRBV6-2 or TRBV6-3 to TRBJ1-1. This CDR3 region has 15 residues. Germline assignment: CDR1 MNHEY and CDR2 SVGEGT. This chain's CDR3 is CASSLLGTSNTEAFF.

This chain uses TRBV4-3 with TRBJ2-7; with no DNA, the TCRdb D assignment of TRBD2 cannot be verified. Per the germline V gene, CDR1 is LGHNA and CDR2 is YSLEER. This CDR3 comprises 16 residues. The CDR3: CASSQDQRGMDYEQYF.

This rearrangement joins TRBV29-1 to TRBJ2-7; TCRdb returns TRBD2, unconfirmable since there is no DNA. The CDR3 sequence is 12 residues long. The germline V gene has CDR1 SQVTM and CDR2 ANQGSEA. The CDR3 region is CSVADWREEQYF.

The rearrangement joins TRBV14 to TRBJ1-1. This CDR3 has 15 residues. Germline assignment: CDR1 SGHDN and CDR2 FVKESK. The CDR3 protein is CASSQVLAVNTEAFF. The full variable domain, in which reference TRBV14 and TRBJ1-1 provide the parts outside the CDR3, is EAGVTQFPSHSVIEKGQTVTLRCDPISGHDNLYWYRRVMGKEIKFLLHFVKESKQDESGMPNNRFLAERTGGTYSTLKVQPAELEDSGVYFCASSQVLAVNTEAFFGQGTRLTVV.

The V and J genes are TRBV27 and TRBJ1-2. Germline values: CDR1 MNHEY, CDR2 SMNVEV (reference sequence). This CDR3 spans 14 amino acids. The CDR3 is CASTSRTDPRGYTF.

The chain uses TRBV28 and TRBJ2-2; there is no DNA to check the TCRdb D call of TRBD1. This CDR3 is 14 amino acids long. Looked up from germline, CDR1 is MDHEN and CDR2 is SYDVKM. The CDR3 sequence is CASSFAGSTGELFF.

CDR3 residues: CASSPGNEQFF. The chain recombines TRBV6-5 with TRBJ2-1; the D call of TRBD1 rests on TCRdb alone, since no DNA is present to check it. CDR1 and CDR2 (germline): MNHEY, SVGAGI. The CDR3 runs to 11 residues.

The chain links TRBV7-9 to TRBJ1-1; without DNA, the TCRdb call of TRBD1 cannot be checked. The germline V gene has CDR1 SEHNR and CDR2 FQNEAQ (reference sequence). The CDR3 has 15 residues. The CDR3 spells CASSIEGAKNTEAFF.

The genes are TRBV14 and TRBJ1-1; TCRdb calls TRBD1, which cannot be checked without DNA. There are 16 residues in the CDR3. Looked up from germline, CDR1 is SGHDN and CDR2 is FVKESK. The CDR3 loop is CASSHRETLTRAEAFF.

The genes are TRBV20-1 and TRBJ2-7; TCRdb proposes TRBD1, but this gene call is untestable without DNA. The CDR3 is 12 residues long. Germline values: CDR1 DFQATT, CDR2 SNEGSKA (reference sequence). This CDR3 reads CSARQGAEEQYF.

The chain joins TRBV11-2 to TRBJ2-7; the D call from TCRdb, TRBD1, cannot be confirmed without DNA. This CDR3 is 14 amino acids long. Germline CDR1 is SGHAT and CDR2 is FQNNGV. The CDR3 sequence is CASSLTGKGYEQYF.

J is TRBJ2-3 and V is TRBV23-1; without DNA, the TCRdb call of TRBD1 cannot be checked. TRBV23-1 belongs to the ORF category, with a function that is uncertain. The CDR3 totals 18 residues. The CDR3 protein is CASSQPGQRTGGLDTQYF.

The V and J genes are TRBV20-1 and TRBJ2-1; the TRBD1 assignment by TCRdb is unverifiable without DNA. The CDR3 length is 17 residues. CDR1 and CDR2 (germline): DFQATT, SNEGSKA (reference sequence). CDR3 in amino acids: CSADGTGPPSSYNEQFF.

V and J are TRBV12-3 or TRBV12-4 and TRBJ1-5; TCRdb picks TRBD1, but there is no DNA to check that call. The CDR3 covers 15 residues. The CDR3 loop is CASSDSVDSNQPQHF.

The genes are TRBV6-4 and TRBJ2-1; TCRdb returns TRBD2, unconfirmable since there is no DNA. Per the germline V gene, CDR1 is MRHNA and CDR2 is SNTAGT. This CDR3 has 13 amino acids. The chain's CDR3 is CATRGCSYNEQFF.

This chain's CDR3 is CASSIPDRGISEQYF. V is TRBV19 and J is TRBJ2-7; TCRdb indicates TRBD1, and absent DNA this call remains unverified. The CDR3 has 15 residues. Looked up from germline, CDR1 is LNHDA and CDR2 is SQIVND (reference sequence).

V usage is TRBV7-8 and J usage is TRBJ2-1; lacking DNA, the TRBD2 call made by TCRdb goes unchecked. CDR3 length: 17 residues. Germline values: CDR1 SGHVS, CDR2 FQNEAQ. CDR3 loop: CASSHLPSPGVVDEQFF.

The chain has TRBV15 and TRBJ1-4; there is no DNA to check the TCRdb D call of TRBD1. CDR3 length: 17 amino acids. Germline V gene sequence: CDR1 LNHNV, CDR2 YYDKDF (reference sequence). CDR3 sequence reads: CATSRGLGSGAFEKLFF.

The rearrangement links TRBV6-6 to TRBJ2-5. Germline-derived CDR1 and CDR2 are MNHNY and SVGAGI (reference sequence). The CDR3 consists of 11 residues. Here the CDR3 reads CASRSQETQYF.

The chain is built from TRBV28 and TRBJ2-5. Germline V lookup: CDR1 MDHEN, CDR2 SYDVKM. This CDR3 is built from 16 residues. This chain's CDR3 is CASSSRERQDQETQYF.

This chain joins TRBV2 and TRBJ2-7. The CDR3 covers 13 residues. Germline values: CDR1 SNHLY, CDR2 FYNNEI. CDR3 loop: CASSAHPTGEQYF.